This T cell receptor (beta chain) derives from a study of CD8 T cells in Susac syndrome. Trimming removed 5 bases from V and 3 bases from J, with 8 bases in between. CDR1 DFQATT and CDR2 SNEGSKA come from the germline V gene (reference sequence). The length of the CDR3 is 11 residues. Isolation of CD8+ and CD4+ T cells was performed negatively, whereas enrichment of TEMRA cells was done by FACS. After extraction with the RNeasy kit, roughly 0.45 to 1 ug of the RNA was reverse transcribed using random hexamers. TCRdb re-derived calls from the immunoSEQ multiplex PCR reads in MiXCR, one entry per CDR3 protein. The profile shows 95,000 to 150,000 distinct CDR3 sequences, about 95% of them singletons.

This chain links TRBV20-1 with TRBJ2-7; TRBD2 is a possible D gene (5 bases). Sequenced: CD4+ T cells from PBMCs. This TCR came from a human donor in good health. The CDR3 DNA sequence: TGCAGTGCTTCAGCGGTCTACGAGCAGTACTTC. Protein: CSASAVYEQYF.